The clone carrying this TCR beta chain came up many times. This sample is part of a study of low-dose radiotherapy and immunotherapy resistance in tumors. About the research overall: A dose of 0.5 Gy per fraction was delivered to Cohort 1 every 2 weeks, for a total of 6.5 Gy. Every two weeks patients got nivolumab 240 mg flat dose, plus ipilimumab 1 mg/kg every six weeks, intravenously. 1 Gy per fraction was delivered to Cohort 2 every two weeks, for 13 Gy total over 26 weeks.

With TRAV- and TRBV-specific primers, first-strand cDNA was made, covering the alpha and beta chains. Amplification, which lasted roughly 22 PCR cycles, used a constant-region primer and V-primer adapter to amplify TCRs. Isolated mRNA underwent amplification by in vitro transcription. TCRdb processed the reads anew with MiXCR; each CDR3 protein has one entry. Of some 100,000 distinct CDR3 sequences in the sample, 20% were seen once. The CDR3 is 14 residues long. Looked up from germline, CDR1 is LNHDA and CDR2 is SQIVND (reference sequence). The ends were cut back, 8 bases at V and 6 bases at J, with 19 bases in the middle. Stated time point: after trial treatment. Stated treatment: LDRT plus nivolumab, ipilimumab, low-dose cyclophosphamide and aspirin (RACIN trial).

The chain couples TRBV19 to TRBJ1-2; no clear D gene. This clonotype was sampled from a male donor with prostate cancer. Specimen: PBMCs, collected after low-dose radiotherapy plus immunotherapy. The CDR3 coding sequence is TGTGCCAGTTCTCCCCGGACCGACCTGGATGGCTACACCTTC. Translating it yields CASSPRTDLDGYTF.